Following are 26 T cell receptor beta chains from one sample sequenced in a study of blood T cell repertoires in COVID-19. TCRdb keeps only in-frame clones here, not all; method: immunoSEQ multiplex PCR. The table records fewer than 120,000 clones, approximately 80% of them present only once. Material: peripheral blood. These receptors were taken from a woman aged 60-75 years with acute or convalescent COVID-19.

The rearrangement joins TRBV9 to TRBJ2-3; 11 bases match TRBD2. Germline values: CDR1 SGDLS, CDR2 YYNGEE. The J segment lost 5 bases and the V segment lost 2 bases, leaving 7 bases of the junction unmatched. CDR3 length: 16 amino acids. CDR3 coding DNA: TGTGCCAGCAGCGTCGGGACTAGCGGTCCAGGAGATACGCAGTATTTT. Translated: CASSVGTSGPGDTQYF.

The CDR3 DNA follows: TGTGCCTGGAGTGAACAGGGGAACACTGAAGCTTTCTTT. Its protein product is CAWSEQGNTEAFF. The chain employs TRBV30 and TRBJ1-1; possible D gene TRBD1, 6 bases. Trimming left V 1 base short and J 1 base short, with 7 bases between. The germline V gene has CDR1 GTSNPN and CDR2 SVGIG (reference sequence). The CDR3 is 13 residues long.

The CDR3 DNA reads TGTGCCAGCAGTTACGGGGGACTCCAAGAGACCCAGTACTTC. It yields the protein CASSYGGLQETQYF. The V gene is TRBV6-5, the J gene TRBJ2-5; TRBD2 might be the D (6 bases). The CDR3 contains 14 residues. V lost 2 bases and J 1 base, leaving 8 bases between the germline ends. CDR1 is MNHEY and CDR2 is SVGAGI in the germline V gene.

A few counts support this clone. The V call is TRBV18, the J call TRBJ2-1; TRBD2 matches at 11 bases. Germline values: CDR1 KGHSH, CDR2 LQKENI. Losses at the gene ends were 8 bases for V and 4 bases for J; bases not matched to a gene: 7. This CDR3 is 15 amino acids long. The CDR3 coding sequence is TGTGCCAGCACCCCACTAGCGGGGGTTTACAATGAGCAGTTCTTC. Its translation is CASTPLAGVYNEQFF. Full variable domain (rest looked up from reference TRBV18 and TRBJ2-1): NAGVMQNPRHLVRRRGQEARLRCSPMKGHSHVYWYRQLPEEGLKFMVYLQKENIIDESGMPKERFSAEFPKEGPSILRIQQVVRGDSAAYFCASTPLAGVYNEQFFGPGTRLTVL.

The chain has TRBV28 and TRBJ2-1; no clear D. The CDR3 loop spans 11 amino acids. Germline CDR1 reads MDHEN; CDR2 reads SYDVKM. Deletions cut 5 bases from V and 10 bases from J, with 9 bases between. CDR3 sequence (DNA): TGTGCCAGCAGTCCTCTGGCCGAGCAGTTCTTC. Translated: CASSPLAEQFF. Combining the CDR3 with reference TRBV28 and TRBJ2-1 gives the whole variable domain DVKVTQSSRYLVKRTGEKVFLECVQDMDHENMFWYRQDPGLGLRLIYFSYDVKMKEKGDIPEGYSVSREKKERFSLILESASTNQTSMYLCASSPLAEQFFGPGTRLTVL.

V and J are TRBV2 and TRBJ2-3; TRBD2 matches at 11 bases. From germline, CDR1 is SNHLY and CDR2 FYNNEI. V shed 7 bases, J shed 4 bases, and the junction held 13 bases outside the gene matches. The CDR3 spans 17 residues. For the CDR3, the DNA is TGTGCCAGCACACTAGCGGGGGACGCACGAGGTCCAGATACGCAGTATTTT. Translating gives CASTLAGDARGPDTQYF.

The J gene is TRBJ1-4, the V gene TRBV18; weak D call: TRBD1 (5 bases). CDR3 size: 14 residues. CDR1 is KGHSH and CDR2 is LQKENI in the germline V gene. V lost 3 bases to trimming and J lost 6 bases, with 11 bases between them. DNA of the CDR3: TGTGCCAGCTCACCGGGGGGACCACATGAAAAACTGTTTTTT. Translating gives CASSPGGPHEKLFF.

This rearrangement joins TRBV5-6 to TRBJ1-4, with a possible D match to TRBD1 (5 bases). The germline V gene has CDR1 SGHDT and CDR2 YYEEEE. V was shortened by 5 bases and J by 10 bases, with 15 bases between the two germline ends. This CDR3 is 13 amino acids long. CDR3 nucleotides: TGTGCCAGCAGTAAATCCACCGGGGGAAAACTGTTTTTT. This codes for CASSKSTGGKLFF. Full variable domain (rest looked up from reference TRBV5-6 and TRBJ1-4): DAGVTQSPTHLIKTRGQQVTLRCSPKSGHDTVSWYQQALGQGPQFIFQYYEEEERQRGNFPDRFSGHQFPNYSSELNVNALLLGDSALYLCASSKSTGGKLFFGSGTQLSVL.

This clone has just a few counts. CDR3 nucleotide sequence: TGTGCCAGTATCGGGCGGGGGGACTGGGAGACCCAGTACTTC. It encodes CASIGRGDWETQYF. The chain joins TRBV19 to TRBJ2-5, with 8 bases matching TRBD2. This CDR3 contains 14 residues. J lost 5 bases, V lost 7 bases, and 9 bases had no gene match. Germline V gives CDR1 LNHDA, CDR2 SQIVND (reference sequence). The full variable domain, completed using reference TRBV19 and TRBJ2-5, is DGGITQSPKYLFRKEGQNVTLSCEQNLNHDAMYWYRQDPGQGLRLIYYSQIVNDFQKGDIAEGYSVSREKKESFPLTVTSAQKNPTAFYLCASIGRGDWETQYFGPGTRLLVL.

This chain joins TRBV27 and TRBJ1-5; D is possibly TRBD1 (6 bases). The germline V gene has CDR1 MNHEY and CDR2 SMNVEV (reference sequence). The CDR3 length is 13 residues. V was trimmed by 1 base and J by 6 bases, leaving 7 bases between them. CDR3 in amino acids: CASSLLGGQPQHF. As DNA, the CDR3 is TGTGCCAGCAGTTTATTAGGGGGTCAGCCCCAGCATTTT.

V is TRBV30 and J is TRBJ2-2, with D possibly being TRBD1 (5 bases). Trimming stripped 4 bases from V and 6 bases from J, with 18 bases between. The CDR3 extends over 15 amino acids. Germline-derived CDR1 and CDR2 are GTSNPN and SVGIG (reference sequence). As DNA, the CDR3 is TGTGCCTGGACCATAGGGGTAGGGGTAGCCGGGGAGCTGTTTTTT. Translation gives CAWTIGVGVAGELFF.

Only a few counts were recorded for this clone. The rearrangement links TRBV9 to TRBJ2-2, with 8 positions matching TRBD2. With V trimmed by 2 bases and J by 6 bases, 21 bases remained unmatched. CDR3 length equals 20 residues. Germline values: CDR1 SGDLS, CDR2 YYNGEE. This CDR3 is CASSVRTAGAGARRAGELFF. As DNA, the CDR3 is TGTGCCAGCAGCGTCCGTACCGCGGGAGCGGGGGCGCGGAGGGCCGGGGAGCTGTTTTTT.

This clone was observed a single time. The chain joins TRBV6-6 to TRBJ1-4, with 10 bases fitting TRBD1. With V trimmed by 5 bases and J by 8 bases, 8 bases remained unmatched. Germline-derived CDR1 and CDR2 are MNHNY and SVGAGI (reference sequence). The CDR3 length is 15 residues. CDR3 region: CASSKTGGDGEKLFF. CDR3 sequence (DNA): TGTGCCAGCAGTAAGACAGGGGGCGACGGCGAAAAACTGTTTTTT.

This chain joins TRBV4-3 and TRBJ1-4; D may be TRBD1 (5 bases). Germline CDR1 and CDR2: LGHNA and YSLEER. The CDR3 sequence is 16 residues long. V lost 3 bases and J 8 bases, leaving 19 bases between the germline ends. In DNA, the CDR3 is TGCGCCAGCAGCCATTTCGCAGGGAACGGGCGGGAAAAACTGTTTTTT. Protein: CASSHFAGNGREKLFF.

The chain uses TRBV4-1 and TRBJ1-1, with 7 bases that match TRBD1. V was clipped by 0 bases and J by 5 bases; unmatched bases: 6. Germline CDR1 is MGHRA and CDR2 is YSYEKL. The CDR3 extends over 15 amino acids. The CDR3 sequence is CASSQDSPGGTEAFF. Written as DNA, the CDR3 is TGCGCCAGCAGCCAAGATTCTCCAGGGGGTACTGAAGCTTTCTTT.

This clone was picked up one time. The chain couples TRBV29-1 to TRBJ2-7; 11 nucleotides match TRBD1. V lost 2 bases, J lost 2 bases, and 5 bases stayed unmatched. CDR3 length equals 15 residues. The V gene's germline CDR1 is SQVTM and CDR2 ANQGSEA. The CDR3 DNA reads as TGCAGCGTTGAAATAGGACAGGGGGCGACCTACGAGCAGTACTTC. Its translation: CSVEIGQGATYEQYF.

This rearrangement joins TRBV4-2 to TRBJ2-1, with 7 bases that match TRBD2. Germline trimming cut 4 bases from V and 4 bases from J; bases unmatched to any gene: 7. This CDR3 is built from 15 residues. Germline V CDR1 and CDR2: LGHNA, YNFKEQ. The CDR3 region is CASSRLGRDYNEQFF. The CDR3 bases are TGTGCCAGCAGCCGCTTGGGGAGGGATTACAATGAGCAGTTCTTC.

This clone has more than one count but fewer than ten. The chain uses TRBV30 and TRBJ1-2; 11 bases align to TRBD1. Unmatched junction bases numbered 4, after V lost 3 bases and J lost 7 bases. Looked up from germline, CDR1 is GTSNPN and CDR2 is SVGIG (reference sequence). The CDR3 loop spans 13 amino acids. The CDR3 DNA reads as TGTGCCTGGAGCCAGGGACAGGGGGGTGGCTACACCTTC. Translating gives CAWSQGQGGGYTF.

The chain links TRBV7-2 to TRBJ2-7; no reliable D call. With 1 base removed from V and 3 bases from J, the gap between germline ends came to 7 bases. Per germline, CDR1 SGHTA and CDR2 FQGNSA. The CDR3 runs to 13 residues. CDR3 residues: CASSLVHSYEQYF. The CDR3 DNA follows: TGTGCCAGCAGCTTAGTTCATAGCTACGAGCAGTACTTC.

This clone was counted many times. The J gene is TRBJ1-6, the V gene TRBV7-6, with 11 bases identical to TRBD1. CDR1 is SGHVS and CDR2 is FNYEAQ in the germline V gene. The CDR3 is made up of 14 amino acids. V was pared by 4 bases and J by 10 bases, with 3 bases of the junction left unmatched. The CDR3 region is CASSSGQGESPLHF. The CDR3 nucleotides read TGTGCCAGCAGCTCGGGACAGGGGGAATCACCCCTCCACTTT.

Within the sample, this clone is medium-sized. The chain couples TRBV28 to TRBJ1-6, with 10 bases fitting TRBD1. CDR1 MDHEN and CDR2 SYDVKM come from the germline V gene. The ends lost 1 base at V and 10 bases at J; junction bases unmatched: 13. This CDR3 contains 18 residues. The CDR3 sequence: CASSLSLGGTGVGSPLHF. CDR3 in DNA: TGTGCCAGCAGTTTATCTCTAGGAGGGACAGGGGTAGGGTCACCCCTCCACTTT.

V and J are TRBV30 and TRBJ2-7; D uncertain. V shed 2 bases and J shed 2 bases, with 7 bases lying between them. This CDR3 has 12 residues. The germline gives CDR1 GTSNPN, CDR2 SVGIG (reference sequence). CDR3 sequence (DNA): TGTGCCTGGAGTCCCGCTACCTACGAGCAGTACTTC. This gives the protein CAWSPATYEQYF.

The chain uses TRBV5-1 and TRBJ2-3; 12 nucleotides agree with TRBD2. The trim removed 5 bases at V and 2 bases at J, leaving 6 bases unmatched. The germline CDR1 and CDR2 sequences are SGHRS and YFSETQ. The CDR3 is 16 residues long. CDR3 coding DNA: TGCGCCAGCAGTCCAGGACTAGCGGGGTACACAGATACGCAGTATTTT. Amino acids: CASSPGLAGYTDTQYF.

This chain connects TRBV28 to TRBJ2-7; 7 bases map to TRBD1. CDR3 length: 15 residues. The germline V gene encodes CDR1 MDHEN and CDR2 SYDVKM. With 5 bases clipped from V and 1 base from J, the junction kept 8 bases outside the gene matches. CDR3 protein: CASSSLMGQSYEQYF. The CDR3 DNA follows: TGTGCCAGCAGTAGCCTTATGGGACAGTCCTACGAGCAGTACTTC.

The V and J genes are TRBV6-6 and TRBJ2-2; 9 bases align to TRBD1. V gave up 7 bases and J gave up 2 bases; unmatched junction bases: 5. Germline lookup yields CDR1 MNHNY and CDR2 SVGAGI (reference sequence). This CDR3 has 15 amino acids. Here the CDR3 DNA reads TGTGCCAGCAATGGACAGGGGCCAAACACCGGGGAGCTGTTTTTT. Translation gives CASNGQGPNTGELFF.

This rearrangement joins TRBV27 to TRBJ1-4, with 10 bases aligning to TRBD1. Germline trimming cut 6 bases from V and 5 bases from J; bases unmatched to any gene: 6. The CDR3 runs to 15 residues. Germline CDR1 and CDR2: MNHEY and SMNVEV (reference sequence). The CDR3 region has the DNA TGTGCCAGCAGCCCGACAGGGGGCCGGAATGAAAAACTGTTTTTT. Amino acid sequence: CASSPTGGRNEKLFF.